This entry features one T cell receptor (beta chain) sequence. This record belongs to a study of control samples from healthy donors and cancer patients. Generated by immunoSEQ multiplex PCR, the TCRdb table keeps only in-frame clones and is missing some. The data contain about 120,000 clones, 85% to 90% of them seen just once; the ten biggest clones take up around 1.1%. V lost 2 bases, J lost 2 bases, and 8 bases lay in between. The CDR3 has 14 residues. Germline V gene lookup returns CDR1 SNHLY and CDR2 FYNNEI. The source material was PBMCs. The gene calls are TRBV2 and TRBJ2-3; perhaps TRBD1 as D (5 bases). The sequence came from a woman in her fifties or sixties with colorectal cancer. CDR3 nucleotides: TGTGCCAGCAGTGAAAGGGGCTCCACAGATACGCAGTATTTT. It yields the protein CASSERGSTDTQYF.